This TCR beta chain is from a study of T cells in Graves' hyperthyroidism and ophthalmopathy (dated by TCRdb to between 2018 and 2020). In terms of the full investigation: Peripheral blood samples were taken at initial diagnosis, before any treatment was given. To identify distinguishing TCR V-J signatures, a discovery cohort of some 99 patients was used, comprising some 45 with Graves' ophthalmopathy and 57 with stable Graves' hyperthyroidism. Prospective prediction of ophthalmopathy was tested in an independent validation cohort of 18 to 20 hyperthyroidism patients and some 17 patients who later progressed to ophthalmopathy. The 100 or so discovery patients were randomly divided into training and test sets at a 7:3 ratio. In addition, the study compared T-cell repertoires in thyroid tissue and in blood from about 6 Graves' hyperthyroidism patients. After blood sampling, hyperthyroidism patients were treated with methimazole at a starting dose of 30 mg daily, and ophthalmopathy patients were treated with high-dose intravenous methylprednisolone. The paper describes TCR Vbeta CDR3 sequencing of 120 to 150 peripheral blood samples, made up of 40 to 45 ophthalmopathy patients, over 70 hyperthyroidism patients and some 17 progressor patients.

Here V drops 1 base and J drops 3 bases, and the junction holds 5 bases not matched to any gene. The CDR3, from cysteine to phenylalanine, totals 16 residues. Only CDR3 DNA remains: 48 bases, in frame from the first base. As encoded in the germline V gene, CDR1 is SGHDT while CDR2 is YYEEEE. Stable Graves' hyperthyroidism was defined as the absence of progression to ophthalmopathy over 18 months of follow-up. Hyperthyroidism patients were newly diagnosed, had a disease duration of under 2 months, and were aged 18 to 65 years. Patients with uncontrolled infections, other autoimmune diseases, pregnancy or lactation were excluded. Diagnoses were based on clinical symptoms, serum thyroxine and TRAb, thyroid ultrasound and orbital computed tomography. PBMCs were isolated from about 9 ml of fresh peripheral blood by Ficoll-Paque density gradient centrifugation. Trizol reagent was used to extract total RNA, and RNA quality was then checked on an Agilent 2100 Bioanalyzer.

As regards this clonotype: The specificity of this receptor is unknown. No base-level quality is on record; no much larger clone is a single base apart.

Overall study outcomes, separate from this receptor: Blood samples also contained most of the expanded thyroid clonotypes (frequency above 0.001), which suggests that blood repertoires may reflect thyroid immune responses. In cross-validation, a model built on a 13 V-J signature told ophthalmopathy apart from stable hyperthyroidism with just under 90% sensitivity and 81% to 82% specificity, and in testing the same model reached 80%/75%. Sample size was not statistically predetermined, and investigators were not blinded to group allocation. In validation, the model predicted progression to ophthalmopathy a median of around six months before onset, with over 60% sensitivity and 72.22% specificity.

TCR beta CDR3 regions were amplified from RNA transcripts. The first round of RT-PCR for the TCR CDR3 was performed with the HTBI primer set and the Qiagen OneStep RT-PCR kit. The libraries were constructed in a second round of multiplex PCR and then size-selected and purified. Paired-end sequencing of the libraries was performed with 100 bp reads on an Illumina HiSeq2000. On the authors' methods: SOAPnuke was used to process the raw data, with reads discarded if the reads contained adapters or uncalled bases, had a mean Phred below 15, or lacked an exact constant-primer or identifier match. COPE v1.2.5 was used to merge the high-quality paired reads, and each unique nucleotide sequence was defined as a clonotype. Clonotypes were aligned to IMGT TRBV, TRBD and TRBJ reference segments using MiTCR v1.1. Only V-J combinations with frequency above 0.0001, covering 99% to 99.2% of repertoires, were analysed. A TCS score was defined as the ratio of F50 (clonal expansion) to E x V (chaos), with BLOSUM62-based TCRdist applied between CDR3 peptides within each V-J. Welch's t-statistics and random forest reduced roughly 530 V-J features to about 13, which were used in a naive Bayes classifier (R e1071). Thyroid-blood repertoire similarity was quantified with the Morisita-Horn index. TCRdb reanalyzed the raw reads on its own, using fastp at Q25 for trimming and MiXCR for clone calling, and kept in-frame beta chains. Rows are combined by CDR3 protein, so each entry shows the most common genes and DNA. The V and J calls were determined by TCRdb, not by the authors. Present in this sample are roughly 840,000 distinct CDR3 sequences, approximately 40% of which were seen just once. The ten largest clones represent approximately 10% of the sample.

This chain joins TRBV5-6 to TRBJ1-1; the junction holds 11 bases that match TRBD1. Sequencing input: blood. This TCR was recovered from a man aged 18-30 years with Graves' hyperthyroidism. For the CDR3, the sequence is CASSLLPGQGDTEAFF. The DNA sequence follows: TGTGCCAGCAGCTTGTTACCGGGACAGGGGGACACTGAAGCTTTCTTT.